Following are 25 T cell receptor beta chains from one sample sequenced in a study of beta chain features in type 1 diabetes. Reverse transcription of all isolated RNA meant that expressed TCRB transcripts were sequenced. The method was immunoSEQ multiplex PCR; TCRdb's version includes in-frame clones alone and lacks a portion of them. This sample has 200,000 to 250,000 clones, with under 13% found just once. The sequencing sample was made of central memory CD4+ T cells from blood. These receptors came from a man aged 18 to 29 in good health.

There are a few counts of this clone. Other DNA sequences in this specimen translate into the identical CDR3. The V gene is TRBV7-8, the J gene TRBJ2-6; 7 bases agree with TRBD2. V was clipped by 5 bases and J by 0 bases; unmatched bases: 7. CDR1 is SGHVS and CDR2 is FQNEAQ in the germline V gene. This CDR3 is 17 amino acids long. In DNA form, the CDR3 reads TGTGCCAGCAGCCCCCAGGAGCGGGGCTCTGGGGCCAACGTCCTGACTTTC. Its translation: CASSPQERGSGANVLTF.

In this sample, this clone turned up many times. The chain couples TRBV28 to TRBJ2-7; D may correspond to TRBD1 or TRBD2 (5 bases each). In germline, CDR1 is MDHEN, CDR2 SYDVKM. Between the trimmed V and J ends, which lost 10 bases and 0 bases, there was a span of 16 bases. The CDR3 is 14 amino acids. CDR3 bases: TGTGCCACCACTCGGGGCCAGAGCTCCTACGAGCAGTACTTC. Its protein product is CATTRGQSSYEQYF.

CDR3 amino acids: CATKGDNSGANVLTF. Here the CDR3 DNA reads TGTGCCACCAAAGGGGACAACTCTGGGGCCAACGTCCTGACTTTC. The gene calls are TRBV6-5 and TRBJ2-6, with D possibly being TRBD1 (6 bases). CDR3 length equals 15 residues. Germline lookup yields CDR1 MNHEY and CDR2 SVGAGI. Trimming cost V 10 bases and J 0 bases, with 13 bases left between them.

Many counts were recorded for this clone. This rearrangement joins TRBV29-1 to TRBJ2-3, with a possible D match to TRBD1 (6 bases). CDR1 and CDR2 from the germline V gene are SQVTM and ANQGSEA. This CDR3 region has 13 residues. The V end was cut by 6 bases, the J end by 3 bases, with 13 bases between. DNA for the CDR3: TGCAGCGTCAACAGGGATGGGACAGATACGCAGTATTTT. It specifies CSVNRDGTDTQYF.

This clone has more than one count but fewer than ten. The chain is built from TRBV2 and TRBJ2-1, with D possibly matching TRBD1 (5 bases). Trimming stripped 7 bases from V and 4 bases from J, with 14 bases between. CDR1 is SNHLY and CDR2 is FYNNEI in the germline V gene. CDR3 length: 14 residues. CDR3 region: CASKADGAYNEQFF. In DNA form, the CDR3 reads TGTGCCAGCAAGGCGGATGGGGCGTACAATGAGCAGTTCTTC.

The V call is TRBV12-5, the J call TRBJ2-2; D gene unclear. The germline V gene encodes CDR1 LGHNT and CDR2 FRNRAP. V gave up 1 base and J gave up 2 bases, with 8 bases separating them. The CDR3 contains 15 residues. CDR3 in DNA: TGTGCTAGTGGTTTGGAGGGCACCAACACCGGGGAGCTGTTTTTT. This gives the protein CASGLEGTNTGELFF.

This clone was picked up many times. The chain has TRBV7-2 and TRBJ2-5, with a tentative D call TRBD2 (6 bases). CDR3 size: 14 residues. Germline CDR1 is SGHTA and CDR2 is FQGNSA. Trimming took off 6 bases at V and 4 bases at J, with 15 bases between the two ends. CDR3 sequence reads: CASSPSAGPETQYF. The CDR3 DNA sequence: TGTGCCAGCAGTCCTTCTGCGGGACCAGAGACCCAGTACTTC.

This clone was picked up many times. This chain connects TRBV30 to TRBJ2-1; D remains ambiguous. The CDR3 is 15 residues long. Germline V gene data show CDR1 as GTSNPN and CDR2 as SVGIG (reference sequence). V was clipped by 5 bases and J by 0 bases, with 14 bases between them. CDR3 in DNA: TGTGCCTGGCCAGCCGGGTTTAGCTCCTACAATGAGCAGTTCTTC. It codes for CAWPAGFSSYNEQFF.

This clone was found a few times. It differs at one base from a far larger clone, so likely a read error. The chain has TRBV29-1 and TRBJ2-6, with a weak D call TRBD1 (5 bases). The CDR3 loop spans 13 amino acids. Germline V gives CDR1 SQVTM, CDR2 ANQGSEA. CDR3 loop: CSVDLTGANGLTF. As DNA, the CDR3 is TGCAGCGTTGATTTAACTGGGGCCAACGGCCTGACTTTC.

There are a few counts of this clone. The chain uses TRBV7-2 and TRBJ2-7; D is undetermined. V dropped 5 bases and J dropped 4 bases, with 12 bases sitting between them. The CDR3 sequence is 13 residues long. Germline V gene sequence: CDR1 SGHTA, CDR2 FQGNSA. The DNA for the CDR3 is TGTGCCAGCAGCCCGACGAACCTATACGAGCAGTACTTC. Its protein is CASSPTNLYEQYF.

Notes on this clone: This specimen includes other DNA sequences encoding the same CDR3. The CDR3 here is CASSSGSTYNEQFF. DNA for the CDR3: TGTGCCAGCAGTAGCGGGAGTACCTACAATGAGCAGTTCTTC. The gene calls are TRBV27 and TRBJ2-1, with 8 bases fitting TRBD2. V was clipped by 5 bases and J by 2 bases; unmatched bases: 2. There are 14 residues in the CDR3. The V gene's germline CDR1 is MNHEY and CDR2 SMNVEV (reference sequence).

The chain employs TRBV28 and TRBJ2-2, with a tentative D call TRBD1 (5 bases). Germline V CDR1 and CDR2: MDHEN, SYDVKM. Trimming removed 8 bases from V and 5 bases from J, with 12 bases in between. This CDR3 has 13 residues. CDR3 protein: CASVQGQTGELFF. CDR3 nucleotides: TGTGCCAGCGTCCAGGGCCAAACCGGGGAGCTGTTTTTT.

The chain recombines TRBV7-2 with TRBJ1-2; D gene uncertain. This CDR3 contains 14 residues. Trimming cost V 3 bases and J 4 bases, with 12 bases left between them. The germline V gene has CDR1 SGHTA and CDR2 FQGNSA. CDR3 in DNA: TGTGCCAGCAGCTTTGACCTTTCGAGCTATGGCTACACCTTC. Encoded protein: CASSFDLSSYGYTF.

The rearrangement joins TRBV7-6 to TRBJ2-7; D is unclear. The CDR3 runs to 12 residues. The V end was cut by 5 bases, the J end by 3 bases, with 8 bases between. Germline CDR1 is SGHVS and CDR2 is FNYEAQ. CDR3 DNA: TGTGCCAGCAGCGTTGAAGGCTACGAGCAGTACTTC. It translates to CASSVEGYEQYF. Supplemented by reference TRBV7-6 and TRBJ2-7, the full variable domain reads GAGVSQSPRYKVTKRGQDVALRCDPISGHVSLYWYRQALGQGPEFLTYFNYEAQQDKSGLPNDRFSAERPEGSISTLTIQRTEQRDSAMYRCASSVEGYEQYFGPGTRLTVT.

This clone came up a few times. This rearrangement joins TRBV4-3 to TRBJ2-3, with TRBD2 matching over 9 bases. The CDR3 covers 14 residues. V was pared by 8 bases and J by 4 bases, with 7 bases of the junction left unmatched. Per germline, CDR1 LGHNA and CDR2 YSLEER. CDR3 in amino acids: CASSGTSIADTQYF. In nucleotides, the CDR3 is TGCGCCAGCTCCGGGACTAGCATCGCAGATACGCAGTATTTT.

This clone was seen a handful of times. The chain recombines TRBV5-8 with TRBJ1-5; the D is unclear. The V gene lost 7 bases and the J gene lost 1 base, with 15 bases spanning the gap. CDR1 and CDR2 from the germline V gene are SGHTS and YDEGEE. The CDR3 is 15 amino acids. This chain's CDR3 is CASGPPGPSNQPQHF. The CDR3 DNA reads TGTGCCAGCGGACCGCCCGGGCCGAGCAATCAGCCCCAGCATTTT.

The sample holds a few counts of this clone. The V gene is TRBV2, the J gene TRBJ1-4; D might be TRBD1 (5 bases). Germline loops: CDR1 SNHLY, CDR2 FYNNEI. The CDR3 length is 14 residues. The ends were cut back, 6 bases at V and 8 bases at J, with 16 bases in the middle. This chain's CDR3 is CASSGGWRKEKLFF. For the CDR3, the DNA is TGTGCCAGCAGCGGGGGATGGAGGAAAGAAAAACTGTTTTTT.

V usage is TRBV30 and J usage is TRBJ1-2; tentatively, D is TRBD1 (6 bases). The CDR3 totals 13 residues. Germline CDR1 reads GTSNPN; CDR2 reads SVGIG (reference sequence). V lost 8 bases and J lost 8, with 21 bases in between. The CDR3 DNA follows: TGTGCCAGGTCCTCAACAGGGTCGTTCGGCTACACCTTC. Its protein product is CARSSTGSFGYTF.

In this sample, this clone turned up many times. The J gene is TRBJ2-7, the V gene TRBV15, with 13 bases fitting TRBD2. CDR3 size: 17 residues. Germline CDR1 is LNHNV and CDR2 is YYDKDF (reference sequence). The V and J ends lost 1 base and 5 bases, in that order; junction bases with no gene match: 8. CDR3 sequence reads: CATSRGYGTSGKHEQYF. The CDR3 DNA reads TGTGCCACCAGCAGAGGTTATGGGACTAGCGGGAAACACGAGCAGTACTTC.

CDR3 DNA sequence: TGTGCCAGCCGGAGAACCTCCTACGAGCAGTACTTC. It encodes CASRRTSYEQYF. V and J are TRBV2 and TRBJ2-7; no definite D call. Germline V gene lookup returns CDR1 SNHLY and CDR2 FYNNEI. The V and J ends lost 8 bases and 0 bases respectively, with 8 bases between them. The CDR3 consists of 12 residues. The full variable domain, completed using reference TRBV2 and TRBJ2-7, is EPEVTQTPSHQVTQMGQEVILRCVPISNHLYFYWYRQILGQKVEFLVSFYNNEISEKSEIFDDQFSVERPDGSNFTLKIRSTKLEDSAMYFCASRRTSYEQYFGPGTRLTVT.

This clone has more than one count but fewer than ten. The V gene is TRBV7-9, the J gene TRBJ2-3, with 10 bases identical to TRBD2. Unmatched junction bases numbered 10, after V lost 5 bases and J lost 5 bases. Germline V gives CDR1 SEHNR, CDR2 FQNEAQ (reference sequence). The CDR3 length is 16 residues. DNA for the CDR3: TGTGCCAGCAGCCCAGTGGGACTAGCGAAGATAGATACGCAGTATTTT. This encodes CASSPVGLAKIDTQYF.

This CDR3 is CSAAGAMNTEAFF. In nucleotides, the CDR3 is TGCAGCGCAGCAGGGGCAATGAACACTGAAGCTTTCTTT. V gene TRBV29-1 combines with J gene TRBJ1-1; TRBD1 is a possible D gene (6 bases). In germline, CDR1 is SQVTM, CDR2 ANQGSEA. V shed 7 bases and J shed 0 bases, with 12 bases lying between them. The CDR3 loop spans 13 amino acids. The entire variable domain, with the rest obtained from reference TRBV29-1 and TRBJ1-1, is as follows: SAVISQKPSRDICQRGTSLTIQCQVDSQVTMMFWYRQQPGQSLTLIATANQGSEATYESGFVIDKFPISRPNLTFSTLTVSNMSPEDSSIYLCSAAGAMNTEAFFGQGTRLTVV.

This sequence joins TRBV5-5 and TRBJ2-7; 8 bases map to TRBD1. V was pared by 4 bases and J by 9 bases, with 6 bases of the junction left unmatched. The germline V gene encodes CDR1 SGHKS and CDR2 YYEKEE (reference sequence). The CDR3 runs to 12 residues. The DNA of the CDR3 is TGTGCCAGCAGCAATATCGGGACAGGGCAGTACTTC. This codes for CASSNIGTGQYF.

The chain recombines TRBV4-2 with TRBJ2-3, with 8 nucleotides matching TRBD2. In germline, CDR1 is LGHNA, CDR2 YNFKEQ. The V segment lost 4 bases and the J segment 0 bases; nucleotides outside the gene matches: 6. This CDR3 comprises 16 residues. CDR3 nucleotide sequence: TGTGCCAGCAGCCGAACTAGCGGACGTAGCACAGATACGCAGTATTTT. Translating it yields CASSRTSGRSTDTQYF.

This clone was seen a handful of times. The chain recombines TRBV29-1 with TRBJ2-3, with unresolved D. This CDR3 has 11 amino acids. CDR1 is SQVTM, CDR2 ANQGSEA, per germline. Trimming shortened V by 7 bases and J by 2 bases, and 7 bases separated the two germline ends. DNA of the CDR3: TGCAGCGGACGGATCACAGATACGCAGTATTTT. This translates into CSGRITDTQYF.